This T cell receptor beta chain was obtained from a study of shared clonotypes between healthy human individuals. General study points: Lower generation probabilities were found for non-shared clonotypes than for those shared by all four donors.

In germline, CDR1 is MDHEN, CDR2 SYDVKM. The CDR3 is made up of 16 amino acids. Trimming left V 4 bases short and J 3 bases short, with 18 bases between. In its sample, this clone was seen once. Antigen: not known. Profiling relied on immunoSEQ multiplex PCR, and the TCRdb table lists in-frame clones only, not all of them. The sample includes approximately 740,000 clones, around two thirds seen only once; the top ten take over 1.5%. The sample was memory CD4+ T cells sorted from blood. Stated subset: CD45RA-negative fraction. V is TRBV28 and J is TRBJ1-1; tentative D call: TRBD1 (6 bases). The TCR was taken from a woman in her 30s in good health. The CDR3 protein is CASSSGSGGLDTEAFF. The CDR3, as DNA: TGTGCCAGCAGTTCCGGCAGTGGGGGGCTGGACACTGAAGCTTTCTTT.